Listed below are T cell receptor beta chains from one sample, sequenced in a study of blood T cell repertoires in COVID-19. TCRdb keeps only in-frame clones here, not all; method: immunoSEQ multiplex PCR. Of about 120,000 clones listed, 75% to 90% were seen once; the top ten hold 4% to 5.5%. Material for sequencing was peripheral blood. The receptors originated from a woman in her forties or fifties with acute or convalescent COVID-19. Each CDR3 is given with its conserved first and last residue. Fields, in order: D gene, V gene, J gene, clone size, CDR3 protein, CDR3 DNA. D genes are given only for firm matches. Where a row states a size, it is once, few, many or the class of an expanded clone; other rows omit it.

>TRBD2|TRBV7-3|TRBJ2-7|NA
CASSSTSGRSDEQYF
TGTGCCAGCAGCTCGACTAGCGGGAGAAGCGACGAGCAGTACTTC
>TRBD1|TRBV25-1|TRBJ2-7|NA
CASSEKVGDSSYEQYF
TGTGCCAGCAGTGAAAAAGTAGGGGACAGCTCCTACGAGCAGTACTTC
>NA|TRBV28|TRBJ1-5|once
CASRRVRVESNQPQHF
TGTGCCAGCAGGCGGGTACGGGTTGAAAGCAATCAGCCCCAGCATTTT
>NA|TRBV4-1|TRBJ2-7|NA
CASSQDLSSSGTYEQYF
TGCGCCAGCAGCCAAGATCTTTCGTCGAGCGGAACCTACGAGCAGTACTTC
>TRBD1|TRBV15|TRBJ1-5|NA
CATSREGGGGQPQHF
TGTGCCACCAGCAGAGAAGGAGGGGGCGGTCAGCCCCAGCATTTT
>NA|TRBV6-5|TRBJ1-2|NA
CASSYSDSYGYTF
TGTGCCAGCAGTTACTCCGACAGCTATGGCTACACCTTC
>NA|TRBV7-9|TRBJ1-2|few
CASSYTGLYGYTF
TGTGCCAGCAGCTACACAGGCCTCTATGGCTACACCTTC
>NA|TRBV25-1|TRBJ2-2|NA
CASSDPTDTGELFF
TGTGCCAGCAGTGACCCGACAGACACCGGGGAGCTGTTTTTT
>NA|TRBV11-3|TRBJ2-7|NA
CASSLTPGVEQYF
TGTGCCAGCAGCCTCACCCCCGGGGTCGAGCAGTACTTC
>NA|TRBV6-2/TRBV6-3|TRBJ1-1|NA
CASSSVNTEAFF
TGTGCCAGCAGTTCCGTGAACACTGAAGCTTTCTTT
>TRBD1|TRBV7-8|TRBJ1-4|once
CASSYLTWDREMGKLFF
TGTGCCAGCAGCTACCTCACATGGGACAGGGAGATGGGAAAACTGTTTTTT
>NA|TRBV7-7|TRBJ1-5|NA
CASSLLKEFSNQPQHF
TGTGCCAGCAGCTTACTAAAAGAGTTTAGCAATCAGCCCCAGCATTTT
>NA|TRBV10-3|TRBJ1-2|NA
CAITGTSDYGYTF
TGTGCCATCACCGGGACATCCGACTATGGCTACACCTTC
>TRBD1|TRBV2|TRBJ1-5|NA
CASRGTGGANQPQHF
TGTGCCAGCAGGGGGACAGGGGGAGCCAATCAGCCCCAGCATTTT
>NA|TRBV19|TRBJ2-1|NA
CASSNRQPPYNEQFF
TGTGCCAGTAGTAACCGACAGCCTCCTTACAATGAGCAGTTCTTC
>TRBD1|TRBV9|TRBJ2-7|once
CASSAGLQGAYEQYF
TGTGCCAGCAGCGCCGGCTTACAGGGGGCCTACGAGCAGTACTTC
>NA|TRBV3-1/TRBV3-2|TRBJ1-2|NA
CASSLRTGSYYGYTF
TGTGCCAGCAGCCTCCGCACAGGTTCCTACTATGGCTACACCTTC
>NA|TRBV7-2|TRBJ2-1|NA
CASSLVPIAVSYNEQFF
TGTGCCAGCAGCTTAGTTCCCATAGCGGTCTCCTACAATGAGCAGTTCTTC
>NA|TRBV6-5|TRBJ2-7|NA
CASSSPGGHEQYF
TGTGCCAGCAGCTCCCCGGGGGGCCACGAGCAGTACTTC
>TRBD1|TRBV5-1|TRBJ2-7|NA
CASSRGQGSDEQYF
TGCGCCAGCAGCCGAGGACAGGGGTCGGACGAGCAGTACTTC
>NA|TRBV5-6|TRBJ1-2|NA
CASSIRANYGYTF
TGTGCCAGCAGCATCAGGGCTAACTATGGCTACACCTTC
>NA|TRBV30|TRBJ1-1|NA
CAWRVQANTEAFF
TGTGCCTGGAGAGTACAGGCGAACACTGAAGCTTTCTTT
>NA|TRBV4-1|TRBJ2-7|NA
CASSHQAGEQYF
TGCGCCAGCAGCCACCAGGCAGGCGAGCAGTACTTC
>TRBD1|TRBV19|TRBJ1-1|NA
CASSGQDEYDTEAFF
TGTGCCAGCTCGGGACAGGACGAGTATGACACTGAAGCTTTCTTT
>TRBD2|TRBV6-6|TRBJ2-2|NA
CASSYRAGAVWGELFF
TGTGCCAGCAGTTACAGGGCGGGAGCCGTATGGGGGGAGCTGTTTTTT
>NA|TRBV2|TRBJ1-6|NA
CASSDGDNSPLHF
TGTGCCAGCAGTGACGGGGATAATTCACCCCTCCACTTT
>TRBD2|TRBV4-1|TRBJ2-5|NA
CASSPEGLADQETQYF
TGCGCCAGCAGCCCTGAGGGACTAGCGGACCAAGAGACCCAGTACTTC
>TRBD2|TRBV6-2/TRBV6-3|TRBJ2-1|NA
CASSPLPLAGTYNEQFF
TGTGCCAGCAGCCCATTACCTCTAGCGGGAACCTACAATGAGCAGTTCTTC
>NA|TRBV10-1|TRBJ2-7|NA
CASSESVRGYEQYF
TGCGCCAGCAGTGAGTCCGTACGGGGCTACGAGCAGTACTTC
>NA|TRBV5-1|TRBJ1-2|NA
CASSLSAGEKYGYTF
TGCGCCAGCAGCTTGTCGGCAGGGGAAAAATATGGCTACACCTTC
>TRBD2|TRBV7-3|TRBJ2-1|NA
CASSLGYSGSYEQFF
TGTGCCAGCAGCTTAGGGTATAGCGGGAGCTATGAGCAGTTCTTC
>NA|TRBV7-9|TRBJ1-1|NA
CASETLNTEAFF
TGTGCCAGTGAGACACTGAACACTGAAGCTTTCTTT
>TRBD1|TRBV18|TRBJ2-1|NA
CASSLGTGPYNEQFF
TGTGCCAGCTCACTCGGGACAGGGCCCTACAATGAGCAGTTCTTC
>NA|TRBV10-1|TRBJ2-7|NA
CASSGDSANEQYF
TGCGCCAGCAGTGGTGATAGCGCAAACGAGCAGTACTTC
>NA|TRBV19|TRBJ1-5|NA
CASSQTGGGDEPQHF
TGTGCCAGTAGTCAAACCGGGGGTGGGGATGAACCCCAGCATTTT
>TRBD1|TRBV10-2|TRBJ1-5|NA
CASSGQGGQPQHF
TGCGCCAGCAGTGGACAGGGAGGCCAGCCCCAGCATTTT
>NA|TRBV30|TRBJ2-3|NA
CAWTSDSSTDTQYF
TGTGCCTGGACTTCAGATTCTAGCACAGATACGCAGTATTTT
>NA|TRBV10-1|TRBJ1-1|NA
CASSESPGSSAFF
TGCGCCAGCAGTGAGTCGCCAGGGTCGTCGGCTTTCTTT
>NA|TRBV28|TRBJ2-1|NA
CASSLGVEQFF
TGTGCCAGCAGTTTAGGAGTCGAACAGTTCTTC
>TRBD1|TRBV6-5|TRBJ2-7|NA
CASITGAYEQYF
TGTGCCAGCATAACAGGGGCCTACGAGCAGTACTTC
>NA|TRBV6-5|TRBJ2-7|few
CASTAVGLLGYEQYF
TGTGCCAGCACTGCGGTGGGACTCCTGGGATACGAGCAGTACTTC
>NA|TRBV24-1|TRBJ1-2|few
CATSDWSGDGYTF
TGTGCCACCAGTGATTGGTCCGGGGATGGCTACACCTTC
>TRBD1|TRBV19|TRBJ1-2|once
CASSPRGRGFGYTF
TGTGCCAGTAGTCCCCGGGGCAGGGGGTTTGGCTACACCTTC
>TRBD1|TRBV29-1|TRBJ1-2|NA
CSHEVLQGAGYGYTF
TGCAGCCACGAAGTCCTACAGGGGGCGGGCTATGGCTACACCTTC
>NA|TRBV29-1|TRBJ1-5|NA
CSYSGPNQPQHF
TGCAGCTACAGTGGCCCCAATCAGCCCCAGCATTTT
>NA|TRBV7-2|TRBJ1-2|NA
CAVRAGAGSNYGYTF
TGTGCCGTTAGGGCAGGAGCGGGATCTAACTATGGCTACACCTTC